These T cell receptor beta chains were read from a single sample in a study of control samples from healthy donors and cancer patients. The table came from immunoSEQ multiplex PCR; TCRdb's copy has only in-frame clones and leaves some out. The profile shows approximately 70,000 clones, about nine tenths of them singletons. Sequences were obtained from PBMCs. These receptors came from a man in his sixties with colorectal cancer. Both conserved end residues are part of each CDR3. The D gene is left open where the match is weak. Clone sizes are given selectively: once, few, many, or a class where the clone is expanded.

abundance: once; j_gene: TRBJ2-5; d_gene: .; v_gene: TRBV6-2/TRBV6-3; CDR3nt: TGTGCCAGCAGTTACAACGGGGGGCCGGGAGAGACCCAGTACTTC; CDR3aa: CASSYNGGPGETQYF
abundance: .; j_gene: TRBJ2-2; d_gene: .; v_gene: TRBV27; CDR3nt: TGTGCCAGCAGTTTATTAGCCGGGGCTCTAACCGGGGAGCTGTTTTTT; CDR3aa: CASSLLAGALTGELFF
abundance: .; j_gene: TRBJ1-3; d_gene: .; v_gene: TRBV11-3; CDR3nt: TGTGCCAGCAGCCCGTCGGGAAACACCATATATTTT; CDR3aa: CASSPSGNTIYF
abundance: .; j_gene: TRBJ2-2; d_gene: .; v_gene: TRBV28; CDR3nt: TGTGCCAGCGAGACTAGATCGGCCGGGGAGCTGTTTTTT; CDR3aa: CASETRSAGELFF
abundance: .; j_gene: TRBJ1-2; d_gene: .; v_gene: TRBV6-5; CDR3nt: TGTGCCAGCAGTTACACCTGGACAGTTTCTAACTATGGCTACACCTTC; CDR3aa: CASSYTWTVSNYGYTF
abundance: once; j_gene: TRBJ2-2; d_gene: .; v_gene: TRBV7-3; CDR3nt: TGTGCCAGCAGCTTATATGGGAACACCGGGGAGCTGTTTTTT; CDR3aa: CASSLYGNTGELFF
abundance: .; j_gene: TRBJ1-1; d_gene: .; v_gene: TRBV28; CDR3nt: TGTGCCAGCAGTTCTAGGGTGGGGGTAGCTTTCTTT; CDR3aa: CASSSRVGVAFF
abundance: once; j_gene: TRBJ1-5; d_gene: TRBD1; v_gene: TRBV27; CDR3nt: TGTGCCAGCAGTTTCACCGGGACAGGGGTTCAGCCCCAGCATTTT; CDR3aa: CASSFTGTGVQPQHF
abundance: .; j_gene: TRBJ2-1; d_gene: .; v_gene: TRBV15; CDR3nt: TGTGCCACCAGCAGTACACACTACAATGAGCAGTTCTTC; CDR3aa: CATSSTHYNEQFF
abundance: .; j_gene: TRBJ1-1; d_gene: .; v_gene: TRBV7-2; CDR3nt: TGTGCCAGCAGCTTATTTATGGGGGGCACTGAAGCTTTCTTT; CDR3aa: CASSLFMGGTEAFF
abundance: .; j_gene: TRBJ1-1; d_gene: .; v_gene: TRBV3-1/TRBV3-2; CDR3nt: TGTGCCAGCAGCCAAGGGTTGACAGGACAAGCTTTCTTT; CDR3aa: CASSQGLTGQAFF
abundance: .; j_gene: TRBJ2-5; d_gene: .; v_gene: TRBV9; CDR3nt: TGTGCCAGCGGCACTAGGGAGACCCAGTACTTC; CDR3aa: CASGTRETQYF
abundance: .; j_gene: TRBJ1-4; d_gene: .; v_gene: TRBV12-3/TRBV12-4; CDR3nt: TGTGCCAGCAGTTATCATGAAAAACTGTTTTTT; CDR3aa: CASSYHEKLFF
abundance: medium-sized; j_gene: TRBJ1-2; d_gene: .; v_gene: TRBV25-1; CDR3nt: TGTGCCAGCAGTGCCGGGACTAACTATGGCTACACCTTC; CDR3aa: CASSAGTNYGYTF
abundance: once; j_gene: TRBJ1-2; d_gene: TRBD1; v_gene: TRBV6-5; CDR3nt: TGTGCCAGCAGGCGGACAGGGGAGGGTGGCTACACCTTC; CDR3aa: CASRRTGEGGYTF
abundance: .; j_gene: TRBJ1-5; d_gene: TRBD1; v_gene: TRBV6-5; CDR3nt: TGTGCCAGCCAGACAGGGTCGGCGCCCCAGCATTTT; CDR3aa: CASQTGSAPQHF
abundance: .; j_gene: TRBJ2-1; d_gene: .; v_gene: TRBV12-5; CDR3nt: TGTGCTAGTGGTTTGGTTGGCCTCGAGAGGTTCTTC; CDR3aa: CASGLVGLERFF
abundance: .; j_gene: TRBJ2-2; d_gene: TRBD1; v_gene: TRBV7-2; CDR3nt: TGTGCCAGCAGCTGGGCAGGGGGCACCGGGGAGCTGTTTTTT; CDR3aa: CASSWAGGTGELFF
abundance: .; j_gene: TRBJ1-1; d_gene: TRBD1; v_gene: TRBV19; CDR3nt: TGTGCCAGTAGATCCGGGACAGGGAGAGCGACTGAAGCTTTCTTT; CDR3aa: CASRSGTGRATEAFF
abundance: .; j_gene: TRBJ2-5; d_gene: TRBD1; v_gene: TRBV10-1; CDR3nt: TGCGCCAGCAGTGAGACTAAGGGACAGGACCAAGAGACCCAGTACTTC; CDR3aa: CASSETKGQDQETQYF
abundance: .; j_gene: TRBJ1-1; d_gene: .; v_gene: TRBV5-4; CDR3nt: TGTGCCAGCAGGGGGGGTGGTACTGAAGCTTTCTTT; CDR3aa: CASRGGGTEAFF
abundance: .; j_gene: TRBJ1-2; d_gene: TRBD1; v_gene: TRBV30; CDR3nt: TGTGCCTGGAGCCGAGGACAGGTCAGACAAATCTACACCTTC; CDR3aa: CAWSRGQVRQIYTF
abundance: .; j_gene: TRBJ2-5; d_gene: .; v_gene: TRBV10-2; CDR3nt: TGCGCCAGCAGTGATACCAGGGGACGGCAAGAGACCCAGTACTTC; CDR3aa: CASSDTRGRQETQYF
abundance: .; j_gene: TRBJ2-1; d_gene: .; v_gene: TRBV18; CDR3nt: TGTGCCAGCTCGCCAGGGGTTGGTGAGCAGTTCTTC; CDR3aa: CASSPGVGEQFF